What follows is one T cell receptor (beta chain) and its context. No antigen is known for it. Other DNA sequences in this sample translate to the same CDR3. The data are from a study of shared clonotypes between healthy human individuals. The data were produced by immunoSEQ multiplex PCR, yet TCRdb's version contains in-frame clones alone and is incomplete. The sample has over a million clones, 75% to 85% seen once. Findings of the study overall: Naive subsets usually exceeded memory subsets in estimated richness. Shared across several donors were approximately 5% of the naive CD4 clonotypes.

V lost 2 bases to trimming and J lost 6 bases, with 5 bases between them. The germline V gene has CDR1 SGHVS and CDR2 FQNEAQ. The CDR3 length is 12 residues. Sequencing was performed on memory CD4+ T cells from PBMCs. Indicated subset: CD45RA-negative fraction. The chain has TRBV7-8 and TRBJ2-4; D call uncertain. This clonotype was sampled from a man aged 18 to 29 in good health. Some clones in this sample may be carry-over from other donors' samples. This chain's CDR3 is CASSLSGNIQYF. In DNA, the CDR3 is TGTGCCAGCAGCTTATCCGGAAACATTCAGTACTTC.